One and the same sample provided the 29 T cell receptor beta chains below, sequenced in a study of blood T cell repertoires in COVID-19. Sequencing was performed with immunoSEQ multiplex PCR; in TCRdb, only in-frame clones are kept and a portion is missing. The sample records over 250,000 clones, over 70% being singletons. The sample was peripheral blood. The receptors were sampled from a woman in her sixties or seventies with COVID-19, enrolled during active disease.

The chain joins TRBV28 to TRBJ1-1; TRBD1 is a possible D gene (6 bases). V lost 3 bases to trimming and J lost 1 base, with 9 bases between them. The CDR3 consists of 14 residues. Looked up from germline, CDR1 is MDHEN and CDR2 is SYDVKM. The CDR3 nucleotides read TGTGCCAGCAGTTTTACAGGGCAGAACACTGAAGCTTTCTTT. Residues: CASSFTGQNTEAFF.

The rearrangement joins TRBV7-9 to TRBJ1-2; 12 positions match TRBD1. V lost 2 bases and J lost 8; bases outside the gene matches: 9. There are 16 residues in the CDR3. The germline V gene has CDR1 SEHNR and CDR2 FQNEAQ (reference sequence). The CDR3 nucleotides read TGTGCCAGCAGCTTACCGGGACAGGGGGCTTTCGGCGGCTACACCTTC. Encoded protein: CASSLPGQGAFGGYTF.

This chain connects TRBV18 to TRBJ2-1; possible D gene TRBD1, 6 bases. CDR3 length equals 12 residues. The V and J ends lost 4 bases and 9 bases respectively, with 10 bases between them. Germline CDR1 KGHSH, CDR2 LQKENI. The CDR3 bases are TGTGCCAGCTCACTAAACAGGGCTGAGCAGTTCTTC. Translation gives CASSLNRAEQFF.

This clone was picked up a small number of times. This chain uses TRBV30 with TRBJ1-2, with 10 bases fitting TRBD1. V dropped 0 bases and J dropped 8; count of bases not matched to a gene: 18. CDR1 is GTSNPN, CDR2 SVGIG, per germline (reference sequence). The CDR3 runs 18 residues. The CDR3 sequence: CAWSVPWSRDRGTRGYTF. In DNA form, the CDR3 reads TGTGCCTGGAGTGTACCCTGGTCCCGGGACAGGGGTACGCGCGGCTACACCTTC.

CDR3: CASSLGQGNYGYTF. CDR3 DNA sequence: TGTGCCAGCAGCCTCGGACAGGGGAACTATGGCTACACCTTC. The J gene is TRBJ1-2, the V gene TRBV9; 9 nucleotides match TRBD1. J gave up 2 bases and V 4 bases, and 3 bases lay outside the gene matches. Germline V lookup: CDR1 SGDLS, CDR2 YYNGEE. The CDR3 is 14 amino acids.

The CDR3 DNA reads as TGTGCCAGCAGTGAAGCATCAGGGGGCCCCTACAATGAGCAGTTCTTC. Its translation is CASSEASGGPYNEQFF. The V and J genes are TRBV6-1 and TRBJ2-1, with 8 positions matching TRBD1. V lost 0 bases, J lost 2 bases, and 3 bases stayed unmatched. Per germline, CDR1 MNHNS and CDR2 SASEGT. The CDR3 length is 16 residues.

Remarks on this clone: Other nucleotide sequences from this sample produce the same CDR3. The chain employs TRBV5-1 and TRBJ2-2, with 7 bases that match TRBD2. Trimming at V came to 4 bases and at J to 3 bases, leaving 6 bases not matched to a gene. Germline CDR1 is SGHRS and CDR2 is YFSETQ. The CDR3 consists of 15 residues. CDR3 coding DNA: TGCGCCAGCAGCCCGGGGCTAGCGGACACCGGGGAGCTGTTTTTT. As protein: CASSPGLADTGELFF.

J is TRBJ1-5 and V is TRBV19, with D possibly TRBD1 on 5 matching bases. CDR3 size: 13 residues. V was pared by 3 bases and J by 5 bases, with 8 bases between. Germline-derived CDR1 and CDR2 are LNHDA and SQIVND (reference sequence). CDR3 loop: CASSMGGDQPQHF. CDR3 bases: TGTGCCAGTAGTATGGGGGGGGATCAGCCCCAGCATTTT.

This chain joins TRBV29-1 and TRBJ2-5; TRBD1 is a possible D gene (5 bases). The CDR3 consists of 12 residues. The germline V gene has CDR1 SQVTM and CDR2 ANQGSEA. The CDR3 sequence: CSVETGSETQYF. The CDR3 DNA sequence: TGCTCGGTCGAAACAGGATCAGAGACCCAGTACTTC. Full variable domain (missing parts from reference TRBV29-1 and TRBJ2-5): SAVISQKPSRDICQRGTSLTIQCQVDSQVTMMFWYRQQPGQSLTLIATANQGSEATYESGFVIDKFPISRPNLTFSTLTVSNMSPEDSSIYLCSVETGSETQYFGPGTRLLVL.

Points on this clone: A read error may produce the germline difference seen at one junction end. V is TRBV7-7 and J is TRBJ2-5, with D tentatively TRBD2 (6 bases). From germline, CDR1 is SSHAT and CDR2 FNYEAQ (reference sequence). The CDR3 has 15 amino acids. In nucleotides, the CDR3 is TGTGCTAGCAGCTTAGGGGTCCAGGGAGGAGAGACCCAGTACTTC. This sequence encodes CASSLGVQGGETQYF.

The chain is built from TRBV14 and TRBJ1-2; a weak D match, TRBD1 (5 bases). Trimming removed 5 bases at V and 8 bases at J, with 12 bases between. This CDR3 has 12 residues. CDR1 and CDR2 (germline): SGHDN, FVKESK. CDR3 DNA: TGTGCCAGCAGCTCAACAGGTTCCGGCTACACCTTC. Protein sequence: CASSSTGSGYTF.

The chain couples TRBV6-5 to TRBJ1-2; D is unresolved. Germline V gene lookup returns CDR1 MNHEY and CDR2 SVGAGI. CDR3 size: 12 residues. The V end lost 5 bases, the J end lost 4 bases, and 8 bases lay between the germline ends. DNA of the CDR3: TGTGCCAGCAGTCGCTCCGGCTATGGCTACACCTTC. Translated, it gives CASSRSGYGYTF.

This clone was counted a single time. The sample contains more than one DNA sequence encoding this CDR3. This CDR3 is CASSLSGELFF. Here the CDR3 DNA reads TGTGCCAGCAGCCTTTCCGGGGAGCTGTTTTTT. The chain carries TRBV2 and TRBJ2-2, with D unclear. The CDR3 sequence is 11 residues long. Germline-derived CDR1 and CDR2 are SNHLY and FYNNEI. V lost 6 bases and J 6 bases, leaving 5 bases between the germline ends.

The chain uses TRBV16 and TRBJ2-7, with 9 bases identical to TRBD1. The CDR3 extends over 14 amino acids. The V segment lost 4 bases and the J segment 6 bases; nucleotides outside the gene matches: 7. CDR1 and CDR2 from the germline V gene are KGHSY and FQNENV. CDR3 residues: CASSPSGTGTEQYF. The CDR3 DNA reads TGTGCCAGCAGCCCCTCCGGGACAGGGACCGAGCAGTACTTC.

This clone was seen once. The chain employs TRBV19 and TRBJ2-7; 8 bases fit TRBD1. The CDR3 is 16 residues long. V trimming: 3 bases; J trimming: 5 bases; junction bases outside the gene matches: 12. Germline CDR1 reads LNHDA; CDR2 reads SQIVND (reference sequence). The CDR3 DNA sequence: TGTGCCAGTAGTATGAGAGCAGGGGGCTTCGTAGACGAGCAGTACTTC. This codes for CASSMRAGGFVDEQYF.

The chain has TRBV2 and TRBJ2-4; D uncertain. V was shortened by 5 bases and J by 5 bases, with 7 bases between the two germline ends. This CDR3 is built from 12 residues. Per the germline V gene, CDR1 is SNHLY and CDR2 is FYNNEI. The CDR3 region has the DNA TGTGCCAGCAGTTTAGCAGAAAACATTCAGTACTTC. Translated, it gives CASSLAENIQYF.

V is TRBV11-2 and J is TRBJ1-6; no firm D call. Trimming took off 3 bases at V and 7 bases at J, with 13 bases between the two ends. The CDR3 totals 15 residues. CDR1 and CDR2 (germline): SGHAT, FQNNGV. For the CDR3, the DNA is TGTGCCAGCAGCTTTGGCGACTCGAGGAATTCACCCCTCCACTTT. Protein product: CASSFGDSRNSPLHF.

The chain carries TRBV9 and TRBJ1-6; no definite D call. Germline CDR1 reads SGDLS; CDR2 reads YYNGEE. Trimming took 4 bases from V and 0 from J, leaving 8 bases between them. The CDR3 totals 15 residues. Here the CDR3 reads CASSSGSSYNSPLHF. CDR3 nucleotide sequence: TGTGCCAGCAGCTCCGGGAGCTCCTATAATTCACCCCTCCACTTT.

The chain uses TRBV27 and TRBJ2-7, with 9 nucleotides matching TRBD1. This CDR3 comprises 15 residues. J was trimmed by 7 bases and V by 6 bases; bases with no gene match: 13. The germline CDR1 and CDR2 sequences are MNHEY and SMNVEV (reference sequence). CDR3 nucleotide sequence: TGTGCCAGCAGCCCGACCGGGACAGGGAAGTTAGAGCAGTACTTC. It yields the protein CASSPTGTGKLEQYF.

The chain joins TRBV30 to TRBJ1-1; 11 bases align to TRBD1. J was trimmed by 5 bases and V by 4 bases; bases with no gene match: 6. The germline V gene has CDR1 GTSNPN and CDR2 SVGIG (reference sequence). This CDR3 has 14 amino acids. CDR3 amino acids: CAWIGGTGGTEAFF. The CDR3, as DNA: TGTGCCTGGATAGGTGGGACAGGGGGTACTGAAGCTTTCTTT.

The CDR3 region is CAWMLGQGTTEAFF. CDR3 DNA: TGTGCCTGGATGTTGGGACAGGGGACCACTGAAGCTTTCTTT. This chain connects TRBV30 to TRBJ1-1, with 10 bases identical to TRBD1. CDR1 GTSNPN and CDR2 SVGIG come from the germline V gene (reference sequence). V shed 4 bases and J 4 bases; nucleotides not matched to a gene: 6. The CDR3 runs 14 residues.

This clone showed up just a few times. V is TRBV24-1 and J is TRBJ2-1; TRBD2 might be the D (6 bases). Trimming took off 5 bases at V and 9 bases at J, with 22 bases between the two ends. Germline V gene sequence: CDR1 KGHDR, CDR2 SFDVKD. The CDR3 spans 16 residues. CDR3 region: CATSGPTSPTPFEQFF. CDR3 DNA sequence: TGTGCCACCAGTGGCCCGACTAGTCCGACTCCCTTTGAGCAGTTCTTC.

The chain combines TRBV11-3 with TRBJ2-1, with a weak D call TRBD2 (6 bases). V was shortened by 0 bases and J by 2 bases, with 14 bases between the two germline ends. CDR3 length: 17 amino acids. Germline CDR1 is SGHNT and CDR2 is YENEEA. CDR3 sequence reads: CASSLDLGGIAYNEQFF. In DNA, the CDR3 is TGTGCCAGCAGCTTAGATCTCGGCGGGATCGCCTACAATGAGCAGTTCTTC.

This clone has only a few counts. The rearrangement uses TRBV7-9 and TRBJ2-1; 11 nucleotides align to TRBD2. This CDR3 has 17 residues. With V trimmed by 5 bases and J by 4 bases, 10 bases remained unmatched. Per germline, CDR1 SEHNR and CDR2 FQNEAQ (reference sequence). Written as DNA, the CDR3 is TGTGCCAGCAGCACCCGGACTAGCGGGTTAAATTACAATGAGCAGTTCTTC. Its translation is CASSTRTSGLNYNEQFF.

This clone has just one count. V is TRBV7-2 and J is TRBJ2-5; tentative D call: TRBD2 (6 bases). Germline V gene sequence: CDR1 SGHTA, CDR2 FQGNSA. Trimming removed 4 bases at V and 2 bases at J, with 8 bases between. The CDR3 spans 13 residues. This CDR3 is CASSSGVQETQYF. DNA for the CDR3: TGTGCCAGCAGCTCGGGGGTACAAGAGACCCAGTACTTC.

This clone was detected once. The chain combines TRBV5-4 with TRBJ2-1; perhaps TRBD2 as D (6 bases). This CDR3 region has 15 residues. The V and J ends lost 2 bases and 4 bases respectively, with 13 bases between them. CDR1 and CDR2 (germline): SGHNT, YYREEE (reference sequence). The CDR3 loop is CASSLPGLTYNEQFF. The CDR3 coding sequence is TGTGCCAGCAGCTTACCGGGACTCACATACAATGAGCAGTTCTTC.

In nucleotides, the CDR3 is TGTGCCACCAGCAGGGGCAAGGGGGCTGTTGGATATGGCTACACCTTC. It yields the protein CATSRGKGAVGYGYTF. The V call is TRBV15, the J call TRBJ1-2; 7 positions agree with TRBD1. The germline gives CDR1 LNHNV, CDR2 YYDKDF (reference sequence). With V trimmed by 3 bases and J by 5 bases, 12 bases remained unmatched. The CDR3 has 16 amino acids.

The rearrangement links TRBV19 to TRBJ2-7; 8 bases align to TRBD1. The CDR3 is 13 residues long. CDR1 and CDR2 from the germline V gene are LNHDA and SQIVND (reference sequence). The V segment lost 7 bases and the J segment 7 bases; nucleotides outside the gene matches: 9. CDR3 sequence reads: CASKGTGLNEQYF. The DNA for the CDR3 is TGTGCCAGTAAGGGGACAGGTCTGAATGAGCAGTACTTC.

The chain joins TRBV25-1 to TRBJ2-3; tentatively, D is TRBD1 (6 bases). Trimming pared 7 bases from V and 2 bases from J, leaving 10 bases between. Per the germline V gene, CDR1 is MGHDK and CDR2 is SYGVNS. This CDR3 region has 13 residues. CDR3 nucleotide sequence: TGTGCCAGCATAGGACAGCTCACAGATACGCAGTATTTT. Its protein product is CASIGQLTDTQYF.